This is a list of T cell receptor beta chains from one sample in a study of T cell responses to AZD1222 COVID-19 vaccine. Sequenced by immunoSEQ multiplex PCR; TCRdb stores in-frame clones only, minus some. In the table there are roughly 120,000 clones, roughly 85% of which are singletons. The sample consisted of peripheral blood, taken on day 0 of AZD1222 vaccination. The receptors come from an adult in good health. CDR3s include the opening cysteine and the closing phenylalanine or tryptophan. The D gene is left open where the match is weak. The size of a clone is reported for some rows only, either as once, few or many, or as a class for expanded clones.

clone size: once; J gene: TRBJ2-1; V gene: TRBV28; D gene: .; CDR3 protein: CASSPGRNNEQFF; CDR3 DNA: TGTGCCAGCAGTCCGGGACGGAACAATGAGCAGTTCTTC
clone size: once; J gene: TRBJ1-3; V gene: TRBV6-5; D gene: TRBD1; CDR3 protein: CASSSQTGSGNTIYF; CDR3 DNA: TGTGCCAGCAGCTCCCAGACAGGGTCAGGAAACACCATATATTTT
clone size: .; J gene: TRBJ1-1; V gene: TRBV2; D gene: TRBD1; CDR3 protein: CASRTPGQGLITEAFF; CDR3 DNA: TGTGCCAGCAGGACCCCGGGACAGGGTTTGATAACTGAAGCTTTCTTT
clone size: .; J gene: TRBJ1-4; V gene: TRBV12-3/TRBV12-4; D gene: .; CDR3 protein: CASSRQEEKLFF; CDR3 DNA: TGTGCCAGCAGCCGACAGGAGGAAAAACTGTTTTTT
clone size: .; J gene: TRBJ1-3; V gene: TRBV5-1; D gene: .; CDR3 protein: CASRLSVISGNTIYF; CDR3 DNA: TGCGCCAGCAGACTGAGTGTAATCTCTGGAAACACCATATATTTT
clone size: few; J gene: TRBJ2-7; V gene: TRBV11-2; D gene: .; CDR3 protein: CASSLGYLLGRSSYEQYF; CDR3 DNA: TGTGCCAGCAGCTTAGGGTACCTACTAGGGCGATCCTCCTACGAGCAGTACTTC
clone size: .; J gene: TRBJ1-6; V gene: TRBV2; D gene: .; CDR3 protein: CASSDKNSPLHF; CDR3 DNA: TGTGCCAGCAGTGACAAAAATTCACCCCTCCACTTT
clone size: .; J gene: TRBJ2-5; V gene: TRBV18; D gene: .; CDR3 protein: CASSPPEETQYF; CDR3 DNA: TGTGCCAGCTCACCACCAGAGGAGACCCAGTACTTC
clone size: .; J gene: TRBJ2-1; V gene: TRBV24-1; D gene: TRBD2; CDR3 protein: CASARAGVDEQFF; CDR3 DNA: TGTGCCTCCGCACGAGCGGGAGTTGATGAGCAGTTCTTC
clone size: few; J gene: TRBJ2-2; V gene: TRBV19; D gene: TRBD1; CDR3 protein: CATQTGGETGELFF; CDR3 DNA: TGTGCCACACAGACAGGGGGCGAAACCGGGGAGCTGTTTTTT
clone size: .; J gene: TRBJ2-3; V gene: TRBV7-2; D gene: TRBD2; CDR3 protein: CASSSISGGTDTQYF; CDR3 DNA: TGTGCCAGCAGCTCTATTAGCGGGGGCACAGATACGCAGTATTTT
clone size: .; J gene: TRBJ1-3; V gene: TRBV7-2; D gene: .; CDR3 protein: CASSLDVGNTIYF; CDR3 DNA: TGTGCCAGCAGCTTAGATGTTGGAAACACCATATATTTT
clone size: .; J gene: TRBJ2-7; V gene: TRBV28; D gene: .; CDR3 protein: CASSSGQPYEQYF; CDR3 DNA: TGTGCCAGCAGTTCCGGACAGCCCTACGAGCAGTACTTC
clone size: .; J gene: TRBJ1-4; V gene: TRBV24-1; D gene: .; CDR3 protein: CATSGPDEKLFF; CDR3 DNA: TGTGCCACCAGTGGGCCTGATGAAAAACTGTTTTTT
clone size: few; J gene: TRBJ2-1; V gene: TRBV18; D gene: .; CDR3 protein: CASSPTSSYNEQFF; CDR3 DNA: TGTGCCAGCTCACCTACATCCTCCTACAATGAGCAGTTCTTC
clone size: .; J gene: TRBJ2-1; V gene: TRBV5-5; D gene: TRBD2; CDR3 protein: CASSPKTSAGEQFF; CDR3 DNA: TGTGCCAGCAGTCCAAAGACTAGCGCCGGTGAGCAGTTCTTC
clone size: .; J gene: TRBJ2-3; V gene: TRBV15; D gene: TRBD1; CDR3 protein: CATSRGDRVLSRDTQYF; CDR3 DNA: TGTGCCACCAGCAGAGGGGACAGGGTCCTTTCGCGGGATACGCAGTATTTT
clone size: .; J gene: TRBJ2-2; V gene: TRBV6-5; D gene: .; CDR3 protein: CASSRDFRWELFF; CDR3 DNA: TGTGCCAGCAGCAGGGATTTCCGTTGGGAGCTGTTTTTT
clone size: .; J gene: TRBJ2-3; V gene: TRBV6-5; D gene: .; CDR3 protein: CAFGGGATDTQYF; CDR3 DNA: TGTGCCTTTGGAGGGGGGGCAACAGATACGCAGTATTTT
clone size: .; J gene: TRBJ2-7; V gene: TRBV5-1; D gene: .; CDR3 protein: CASSGTPMGTPAYEQYF; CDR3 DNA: TGCGCCAGCAGCGGGACTCCAATGGGGACACCAGCCTACGAGCAGTACTTC
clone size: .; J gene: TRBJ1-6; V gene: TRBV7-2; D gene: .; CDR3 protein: CASGGTQANNSPLHF; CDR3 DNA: TGTGCCAGCGGGGGCACACAAGCGAATAATTCACCCCTCCACTTT
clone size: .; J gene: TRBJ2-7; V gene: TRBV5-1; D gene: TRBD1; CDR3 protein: CASSDLTGAPEGVKYF; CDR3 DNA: TGCGCCAGCAGCGATCTTACAGGGGCCCCTGAGGGTGTCAAGTACTTC